This is a list of T cell receptor beta chains from one sample in a study of cytomegalovirus exposure and HLA in healthy donors. Here immunoSEQ multiplex PCR was the method, and the copy in TCRdb shows in-frame clones only, minus some. This listing includes approximately 51,000 clones. The sample was PBMCs. Receptor source: a man aged 40-49 years in good health and CMV-seropositive. CDR3s leave out the opening cysteine and the closing phenylalanine or tryptophan.

TRBV2,ASSEGRYSNQPQH
TRBV2,ASKAEYTDTQY
TRBV9,ASSVNRWVAAYNEQF
TRBV7-9,ASSLASSTNEKLF
TRBV4-1,ASSQNLHGDRGYNEQF
TRBV7-8,ASSLGPGVPPLH
TRBV7-8,ASSPRSVADYNEQF
TRBV5-6,ASSFYPTGDYGYT
TRBV9,ASSVGGTNNNEQF
TRBV29-1,SVLFGLAGYNEQF
TRBV6-6,ASRLLSPNTEAF
TRBV5-1,ASSTGQLTDTQY
TRBV7-9,ASSLSTGDNEQF
TRBV6-6,ASSHTLRDRGY
TRBV5-1,ASTTSGGALETQY
TRBV6-1,ASSEASGSSYEQY
TRBV18,ASSYRASHTGELF
TRBV28,ASSNLRGTGGDQPQH
TRBV5-6,ASSSESTDTQY
TRBV28,ASRRQGGEKLF
TRBV9,ASSPRAGRSDTGELF
TRBV9,ASSVFGGGSGANVLT
TRBV2,ASTATGNEAF
TRBV23-1,ASSQSRGGHGYGYT
TRBV9,ASSVETGDRYGYT
TRBV30,AWRAGEDTQY
TRBV5-3,ARSLAEGFHEQY
TRBV5-6,ASSPGGSTDTQY
TRBV11-3,ASSQQGGETQY
TRBV5-4,ASSLKRESHYEQY
TRBV28,ATVQGDTEAF
TRBV5-1,ASSLTGTGGETQY
TRBV19,ASKTGGNYGYT
TRBV18,ASSPRQADEGKLF
TRBV6-5,ASSYHSGNPNEKLF
TRBV28,ASNEVQGAYEQY
TRBV5-1,ASSLQGYEQY
TRBV10-3,AISQGDTDTQY
TRBV11-1,ASSWEGGEYEQY
TRBV28,ASREGRLEGH
TRBV28,ASSFSGLFNYGYT
TRBV29-1,SVELPGQSYNEQF
TRBV7-3,ASSPAGPGDEQF
TRBV6-6,ASNHRDRSYYGYT
TRBV30,AWSTRDRGPATNEKLF
TRBV29-1,SGRLAGRETQY